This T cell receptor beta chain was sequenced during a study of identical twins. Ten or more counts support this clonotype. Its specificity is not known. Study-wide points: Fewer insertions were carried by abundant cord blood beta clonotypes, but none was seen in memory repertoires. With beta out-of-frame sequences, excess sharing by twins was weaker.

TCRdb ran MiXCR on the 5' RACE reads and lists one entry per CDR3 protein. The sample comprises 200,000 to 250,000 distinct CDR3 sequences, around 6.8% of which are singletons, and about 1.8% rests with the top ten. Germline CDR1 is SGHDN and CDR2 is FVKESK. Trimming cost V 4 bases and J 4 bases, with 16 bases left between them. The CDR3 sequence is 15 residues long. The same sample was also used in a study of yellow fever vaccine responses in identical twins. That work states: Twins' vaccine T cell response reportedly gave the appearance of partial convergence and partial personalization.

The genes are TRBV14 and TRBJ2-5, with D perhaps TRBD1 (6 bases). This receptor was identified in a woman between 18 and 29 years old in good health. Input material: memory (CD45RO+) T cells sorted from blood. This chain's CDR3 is CASSPRQAKGETQYF. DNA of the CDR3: TGTGCCAGCAGCCCCCGACAGGCCAAGGGAGAGACCCAGTACTTC.